A single sample is the source of the 10 T cell receptor beta chains below, sequenced in a study of blood T cells in healthy people across ages (dated by TCRdb to 2014 to 2015). To prepare the library, 5' RACE was applied. Sequenced on an Illumina HiSeq 2500. A second PCR of about 6 to 11 cycles was run with a J-beta primer mix and a sample-barcoded 5' primer. TCRdb reworked the public reads: Q25 trimming with fastp, MiXCR clone assembly, productive beta chains retained. Every distinct CDR3 protein forms one entry, paired with its most common genes and DNA. This sample gives under 800,000 distinct CDR3 sequences in total; roughly 21% of them show up just once. Roughly 3.7% of the sample is in the top ten clones. Sequencing was carried out using blood. These receptors all come from an older man in good health.

This clonotype occurred once. The chain uses TRBV30 and TRBJ2-5; 9 bases are a match to TRBD2. V lost 0 bases, J lost 4 bases, and 6 bases stayed unmatched. The CDR3 is 15 amino acids. CDR1 is GTSNPN and CDR2 is SVGIG in the germline V gene (reference sequence). In nucleotides, the CDR3 is TGTGCCTGGAGTGTACGGTATAGCGGGAGAGAGACCCAGTACTTC. It translates to CAWSVRYSGRETQYF.

This chain links TRBV20-1 with TRBJ1-6, with 9 bases matching TRBD1. CDR3 size: 14 residues. Per germline, CDR1 DFQATT and CDR2 SNEGSKA (reference sequence). The ends lost 4 bases at V and 10 bases at J; junction bases unmatched: 8. The CDR3 loop reads CSAIRQGVGSPLHF. CDR3 coding DNA: TGCAGTGCTATACGACAGGGGGTGGGATCACCCCTCCACTTT.

The rearrangement links TRBV12-3 or TRBV12-4 to TRBJ2-7, with 8 positions matching TRBD1. V lost 1 base to trimming and J lost 2 bases; unmatched junction nucleotides: 7. CDR3 length: 16 amino acids. CDR3 residues: CASSLEAGTGAYEQYF. Here the CDR3 DNA reads TGTGCCAGCAGTTTAGAGGCCGGGACAGGAGCCTACGAGCAGTACTTC.

This rearrangement joins TRBV20-1 to TRBJ1-3; no clear D. The CDR3 contains 15 residues. The germline gives CDR1 DFQATT, CDR2 SNEGSKA (reference sequence). Deletions cut 1 base from V and 0 bases from J, with 10 bases between. CDR3 sequence reads: CSARAWQASGNTIYF. DNA of the CDR3: TGCAGTGCTAGAGCTTGGCAGGCCTCTGGAAACACCATATATTTT.

This clonotype has more than one count but fewer than ten. An end of the junction differs from the germline gene, which may be a read error. This chain joins TRBV4-2 and TRBJ2-3; possible D gene TRBD2, 6 bases. Germline CDR1 is LGHNA and CDR2 is YNFKEQ. CDR3 size: 15 residues. Here the CDR3 DNA reads TGTGCCGGCAGCCCGAACCCCGGAGGGACGGATACGCAGTATTTT. Residues: CAGSPNPGGTDTQYF.

V and J are TRBV19 and TRBJ1-5, with a tentative D call TRBD1 (5 bases). Germline lookup yields CDR1 LNHDA and CDR2 SQIVND (reference sequence). The CDR3 is 16 residues long. Between the trimmed V and J ends, which lost 2 bases and 2 bases, there was a span of 13 bases. CDR3 region: CASSILRDHGNQPQHF. The CDR3 nucleotides read TGTGCCAGTAGTATATTAAGGGACCACGGCAATCAGCCCCAGCATTTT.

The genes are TRBV12-3 or TRBV12-4 and TRBJ2-7; 9 nucleotides match TRBD1. Trimming at V came to 6 bases and at J to 1 base, leaving 16 bases not matched to a gene. CDR3 length: 18 residues. The CDR3: CASRSAFNRGPDSYEQYF. CDR3 nucleotides: TGTGCCAGCAGATCGGCCTTCAACAGGGGGCCCGATTCCTACGAGCAGTACTTC.

The rearrangement joins TRBV20-1 to TRBJ1-2, with TRBD1 matching over 8 bases. Unmatched junction bases numbered 7, after V lost 3 bases and J lost 4 bases. The germline V gene has CDR1 DFQATT and CDR2 SNEGSKA (reference sequence). This CDR3 comprises 14 residues. As DNA, the CDR3 is TGCAGTGCTAGGCCGACAGGGGACCCCTATGGCTACACCTTC. The encoded protein is CSARPTGDPYGYTF.

This clonotype has just a few counts. The rearrangement joins TRBV20-1 to TRBJ2-5, with D possibly TRBD2 on 5 matching bases. The V end lost 1 base, the J end lost 5 bases, and 14 bases lay between the germline ends. CDR1 and CDR2 (germline): DFQATT, SNEGSKA (reference sequence). CDR3 length: 14 residues. CDR3 bases: TGCAGTGCTAGAGTGGACTCCTCTACGGAGACCCAGTACTTC. The encoded protein is CSARVDSSTETQYF.

The chain recombines TRBV10-3 with TRBJ2-3, with TRBD1 matching over 8 bases. Germline CDR1 reads ENHRY; CDR2 reads SYGVKD. CDR3 length: 13 residues. Trimming removed 2 bases from V and 8 bases from J; junction bases left unmatched: 3. This CDR3 reads CAISEAGGITQYF. The CDR3 region has the DNA TGTGCCATCAGTGAGGCAGGGGGCATTACGCAGTATTTT.